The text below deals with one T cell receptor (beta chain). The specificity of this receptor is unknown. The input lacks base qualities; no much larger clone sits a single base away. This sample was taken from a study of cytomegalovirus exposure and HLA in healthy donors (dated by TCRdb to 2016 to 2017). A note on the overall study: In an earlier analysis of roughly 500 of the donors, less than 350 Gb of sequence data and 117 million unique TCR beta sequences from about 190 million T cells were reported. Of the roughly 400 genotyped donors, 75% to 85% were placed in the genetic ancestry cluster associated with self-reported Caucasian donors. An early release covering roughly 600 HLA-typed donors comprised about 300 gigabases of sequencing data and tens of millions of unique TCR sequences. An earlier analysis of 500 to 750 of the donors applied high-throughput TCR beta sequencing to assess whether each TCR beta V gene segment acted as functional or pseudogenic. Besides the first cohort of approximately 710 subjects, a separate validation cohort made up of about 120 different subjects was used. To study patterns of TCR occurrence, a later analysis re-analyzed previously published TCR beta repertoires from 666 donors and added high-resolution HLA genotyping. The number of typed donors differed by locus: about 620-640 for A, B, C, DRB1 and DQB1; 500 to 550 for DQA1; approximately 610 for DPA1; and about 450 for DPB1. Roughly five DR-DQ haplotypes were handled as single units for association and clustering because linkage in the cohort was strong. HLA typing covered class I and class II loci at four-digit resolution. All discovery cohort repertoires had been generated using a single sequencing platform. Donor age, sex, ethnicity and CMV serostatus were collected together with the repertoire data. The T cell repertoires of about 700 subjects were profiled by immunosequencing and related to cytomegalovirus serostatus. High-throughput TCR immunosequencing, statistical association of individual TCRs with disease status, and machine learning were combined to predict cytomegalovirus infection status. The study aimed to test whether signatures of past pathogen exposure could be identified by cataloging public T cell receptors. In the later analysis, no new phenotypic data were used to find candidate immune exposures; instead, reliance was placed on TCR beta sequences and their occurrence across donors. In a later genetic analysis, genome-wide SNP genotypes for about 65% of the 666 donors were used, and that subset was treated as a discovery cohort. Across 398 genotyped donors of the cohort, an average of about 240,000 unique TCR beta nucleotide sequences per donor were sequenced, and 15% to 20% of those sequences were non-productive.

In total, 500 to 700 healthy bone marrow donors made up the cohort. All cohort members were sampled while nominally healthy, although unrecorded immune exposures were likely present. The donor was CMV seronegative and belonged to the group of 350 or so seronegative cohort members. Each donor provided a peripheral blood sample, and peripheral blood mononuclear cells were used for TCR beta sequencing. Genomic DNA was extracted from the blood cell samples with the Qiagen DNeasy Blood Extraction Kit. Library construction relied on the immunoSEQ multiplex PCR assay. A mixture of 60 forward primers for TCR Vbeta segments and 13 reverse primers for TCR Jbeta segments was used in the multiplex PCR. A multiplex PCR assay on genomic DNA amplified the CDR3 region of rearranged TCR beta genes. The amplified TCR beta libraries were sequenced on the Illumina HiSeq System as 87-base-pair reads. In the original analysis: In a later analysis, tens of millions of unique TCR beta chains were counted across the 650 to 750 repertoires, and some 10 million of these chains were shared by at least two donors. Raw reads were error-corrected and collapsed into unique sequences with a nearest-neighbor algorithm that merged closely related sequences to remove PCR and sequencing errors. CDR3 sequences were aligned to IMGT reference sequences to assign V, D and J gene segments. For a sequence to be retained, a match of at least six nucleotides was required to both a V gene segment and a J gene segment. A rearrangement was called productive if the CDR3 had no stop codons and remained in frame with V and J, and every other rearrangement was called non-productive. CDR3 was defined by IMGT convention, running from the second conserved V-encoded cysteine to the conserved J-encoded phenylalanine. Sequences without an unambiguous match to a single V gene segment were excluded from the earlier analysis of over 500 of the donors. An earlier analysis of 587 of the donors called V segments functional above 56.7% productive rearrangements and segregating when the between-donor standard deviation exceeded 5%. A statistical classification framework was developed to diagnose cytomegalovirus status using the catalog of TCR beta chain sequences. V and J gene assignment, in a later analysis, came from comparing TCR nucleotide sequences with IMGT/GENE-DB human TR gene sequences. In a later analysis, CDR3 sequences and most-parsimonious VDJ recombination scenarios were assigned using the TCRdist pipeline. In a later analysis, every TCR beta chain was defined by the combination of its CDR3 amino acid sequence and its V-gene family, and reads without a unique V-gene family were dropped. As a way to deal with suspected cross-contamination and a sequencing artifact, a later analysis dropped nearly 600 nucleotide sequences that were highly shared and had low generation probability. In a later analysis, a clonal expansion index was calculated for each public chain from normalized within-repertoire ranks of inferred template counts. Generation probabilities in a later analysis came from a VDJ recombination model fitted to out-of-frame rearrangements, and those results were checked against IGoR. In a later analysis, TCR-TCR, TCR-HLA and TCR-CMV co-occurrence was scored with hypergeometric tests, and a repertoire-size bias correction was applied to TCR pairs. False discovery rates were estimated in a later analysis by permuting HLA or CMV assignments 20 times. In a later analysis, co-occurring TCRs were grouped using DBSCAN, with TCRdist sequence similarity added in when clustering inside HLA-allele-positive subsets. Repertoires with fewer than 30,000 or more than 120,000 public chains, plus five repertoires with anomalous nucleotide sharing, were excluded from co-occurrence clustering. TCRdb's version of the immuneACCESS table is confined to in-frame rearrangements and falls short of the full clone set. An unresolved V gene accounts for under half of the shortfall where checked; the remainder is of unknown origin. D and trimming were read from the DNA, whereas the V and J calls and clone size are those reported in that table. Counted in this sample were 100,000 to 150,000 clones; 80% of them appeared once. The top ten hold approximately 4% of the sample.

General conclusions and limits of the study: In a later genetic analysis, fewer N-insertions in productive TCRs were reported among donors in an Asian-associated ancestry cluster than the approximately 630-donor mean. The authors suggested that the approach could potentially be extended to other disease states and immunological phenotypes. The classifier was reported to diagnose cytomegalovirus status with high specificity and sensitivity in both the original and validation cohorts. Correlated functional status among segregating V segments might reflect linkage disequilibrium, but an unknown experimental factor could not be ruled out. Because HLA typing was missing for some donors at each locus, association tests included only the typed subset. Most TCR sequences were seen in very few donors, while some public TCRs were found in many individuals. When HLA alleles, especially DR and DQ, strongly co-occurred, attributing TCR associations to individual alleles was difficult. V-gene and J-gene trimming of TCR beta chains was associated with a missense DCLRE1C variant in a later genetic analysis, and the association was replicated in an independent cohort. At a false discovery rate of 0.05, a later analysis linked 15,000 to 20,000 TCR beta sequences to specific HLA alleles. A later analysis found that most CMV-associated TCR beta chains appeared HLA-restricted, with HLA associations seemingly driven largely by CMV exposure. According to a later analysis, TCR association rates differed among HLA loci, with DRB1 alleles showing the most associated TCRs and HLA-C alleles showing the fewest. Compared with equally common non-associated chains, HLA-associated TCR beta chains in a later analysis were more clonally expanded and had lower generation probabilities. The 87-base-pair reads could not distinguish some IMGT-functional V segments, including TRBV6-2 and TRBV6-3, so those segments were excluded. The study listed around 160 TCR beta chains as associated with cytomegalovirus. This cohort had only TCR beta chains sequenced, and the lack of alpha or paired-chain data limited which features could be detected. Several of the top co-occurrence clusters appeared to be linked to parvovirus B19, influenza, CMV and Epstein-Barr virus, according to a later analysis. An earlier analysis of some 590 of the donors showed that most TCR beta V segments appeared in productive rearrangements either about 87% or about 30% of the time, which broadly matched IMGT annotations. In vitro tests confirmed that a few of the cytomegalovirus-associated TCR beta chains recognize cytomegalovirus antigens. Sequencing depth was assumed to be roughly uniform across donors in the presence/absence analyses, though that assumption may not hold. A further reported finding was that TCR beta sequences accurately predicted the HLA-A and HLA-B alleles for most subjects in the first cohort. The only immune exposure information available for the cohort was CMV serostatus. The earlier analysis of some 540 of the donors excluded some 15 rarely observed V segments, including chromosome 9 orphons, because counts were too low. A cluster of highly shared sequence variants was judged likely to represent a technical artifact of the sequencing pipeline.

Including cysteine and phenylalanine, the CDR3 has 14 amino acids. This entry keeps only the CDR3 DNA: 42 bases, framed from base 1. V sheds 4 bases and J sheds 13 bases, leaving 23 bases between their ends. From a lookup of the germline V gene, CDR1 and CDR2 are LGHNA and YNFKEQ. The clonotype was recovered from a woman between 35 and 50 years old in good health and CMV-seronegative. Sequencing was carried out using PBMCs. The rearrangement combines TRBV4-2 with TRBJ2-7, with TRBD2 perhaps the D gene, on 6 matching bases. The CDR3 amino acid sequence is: CASSPDPGVGYYYF. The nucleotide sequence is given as TGTGCCAGCAGCCCGGACCCGGGGGTGGGGTATTACTACTTC.